A single sample is the source of the 22 T cell receptor beta chains below, sequenced in a study of post-analysis software for immune sequencing data. Study results and caveats: Compared with controls, patients had more of roughly 5 TRBV segments, including TRBV5-6, TRBV5-1 and TRBV20-1.

Prepared libraries of TCR beta cDNA carried unique molecular identifiers. TCRdb re-called the PCR reads with MiXCR, one entry per CDR3 protein. The table includes about 770,000 distinct CDR3 sequences, 46% detected once. For these receptors, no antigen is known. The sample taken for sequencing was blood. Receptors were obtained from a girl aged 5-17 years with multiple sclerosis.

The CDR3 loop reads CASSLARTGGRDEQFF. The CDR3 nucleotides read TGCGCCAGCAGCTTGGCCCGGACAGGGGGCAGGGATGAGCAGTTCTTC. The J gene is TRBJ2-1, the V gene TRBV5-1; TRBD1 matches at 11 bases. In germline, CDR1 is SGHRS, CDR2 YFSETQ. The CDR3 is 16 amino acids. With V trimmed by 0 bases and J by 8 bases, 7 bases remained unmatched.

This clonotype has just a few counts. The V gene is TRBV12-3 or TRBV12-4, the J gene TRBJ2-7; possible D gene TRBD1, 5 bases. V gave up 6 bases and J gave up 2 bases, with 11 bases separating them. This CDR3 spans 13 amino acids. As DNA, the CDR3 is TGTGCCAGCAGCAAGGACAAAACCTACGAGCAGTACTTC. The encoded protein is CASSKDKTYEQYF.

In its sample, this clonotype was seen a few times. The chain joins TRBV29-1 to TRBJ2-7, with D uncertain. The germline V gene has CDR1 SQVTM and CDR2 ANQGSEA. V was shortened by 2 bases and J by 2 bases, with 10 bases between the two germline ends. The CDR3 sequence is 13 residues long. The chain's CDR3 is CSVETAETYEQYF. The CDR3 nucleotides read TGCAGCGTTGAAACCGCCGAGACCTACGAGCAGTACTTC.

This clonotype was observed many times. This chain joins TRBV7-3 and TRBJ1-1; D may be TRBD1 (5 bases). The germline V gene encodes CDR1 SGHTA and CDR2 FQGTGA. The V and J ends lost 2 bases and 5 bases respectively, with 15 bases between them. The CDR3 covers 15 residues. This CDR3 is CASSLGSRGDTEAFF. CDR3 DNA sequence: TGTGCCAGCAGCTTAGGGAGTAGGGGAGATACTGAAGCTTTCTTT.

The CDR3 DNA reads TGTGCCAGCAGCTTAACGGGGGGGCGTCCAGATACGCAGTATTTT. Protein product: CASSLTGGRPDTQYF. The rearrangement joins TRBV7-3 to TRBJ2-3; weak D call: TRBD2 (7 bases). The V end lost 0 bases, the J end lost 4 bases, and 11 bases lay between the germline ends. The CDR3 length is 15 residues. Germline V gene lookup returns CDR1 SGHTA and CDR2 FQGTGA. Based on the CDR3 plus reference TRBV7-3 and TRBJ2-3, the full variable domain is GAGVSQTPSNKVTEKGKYVELRCDPISGHTALYWYRQSLGQGPEFLIYFQGTGAADDSGLPNDRFFAVRPEGSVSTLKIQRTERGDSAVYLCASSLTGGRPDTQYFGPGTRLTVL.

J is TRBJ2-1 and V is TRBV7-9; tentatively, D is TRBD2 (5 bases). The CDR3 runs to 13 residues. V was shortened by 2 bases and J by 9 bases, with 11 bases between the two germline ends. Per the germline V gene, CDR1 is SEHNR and CDR2 is FQNEAQ (reference sequence). The CDR3 region has the DNA TGTGCCAGCAGCTTAACGGGAATGGGTGAGCAGTTCTTC. It encodes CASSLTGMGEQFF.

J is TRBJ2-7 and V is TRBV3-1; TRBD1 might be the D (5 bases). With 5 bases removed from V and 2 bases from J, the gap between germline ends came to 13 bases. This CDR3 is 14 amino acids long. CDR1 is LGHDT, CDR2 YNNKEL, per germline (reference sequence). The CDR3 sequence is CASSSVVGPYEQYF. Here the CDR3 DNA reads TGTGCCAGCAGCTCCGTGGTGGGGCCCTACGAGCAGTACTTC.

V is TRBV19 and J is TRBJ2-1; perhaps TRBD2 as D (5 bases). Germline V lookup: CDR1 LNHDA, CDR2 SQIVND (reference sequence). The CDR3 totals 14 residues. V lost 0 bases, J lost 9 bases, and 12 bases lay in between. The CDR3 DNA sequence: TGTGCCAGTAGTATAGATCGTGGGGAGAGTGAGCAGTTCTTC. It is translated as CASSIDRGESEQFF.

This clonotype occurred a few times. This sequence joins TRBV20-1 and TRBJ2-3; 8 bases match TRBD2. Trimming took 1 base from V and 4 from J; bases not matched to a gene: 10. From germline, CDR1 is DFQATT and CDR2 SNEGSKA (reference sequence). The CDR3 spans 16 residues. The DNA of the CDR3 is TGCAGTGCTAGAGGGCCTCAAGCGGGAGCGGCAGATACGCAGTATTTT. Its translation is CSARGPQAGAADTQYF.

This clonotype was seen a few times. This sequence joins TRBV7-6 and TRBJ2-3; D unresolved. The CDR3 length is 11 residues. Deletions cut 8 bases from V and 4 bases from J, with 7 bases between. Germline CDR1 SGHVS, CDR2 FNYEAQ. The CDR3 is CASRLADTQYF. The CDR3 DNA reads as TGTGCCAGCCGGTTGGCAGATACGCAGTATTTT.

This clonotype was detected a few times. This chain uses TRBV7-8 with TRBJ2-7, with 8 positions matching TRBD2. V gave up 0 bases and J gave up 2 bases; unmatched junction bases: 6. Germline values: CDR1 SGHVS, CDR2 FQNEAQ. The CDR3 is made up of 16 amino acids. CDR3 nucleotide sequence: TGTGCCAGCAGCTTAGCAAGGAGCGGGAGTACCTACGAGCAGTACTTC. Its protein is CASSLARSGSTYEQYF.

CDR3 residues: CSVDLVPGELFF. CDR3 in DNA: TGCAGCGTTGATTTGGTTCCCGGGGAGCTGTTTTTT. This chain links TRBV29-1 with TRBJ2-2; D remains unclear. Trimming pared 3 bases from V and 6 bases from J, leaving 8 bases between. Germline V CDR1 and CDR2: SQVTM, ANQGSEA. The CDR3 totals 12 residues.

This clonotype was recorded a few times. The chain uses TRBV29-1 and TRBJ1-2; 7 bases fit TRBD1. The germline gives CDR1 SQVTM, CDR2 ANQGSEA. The CDR3 covers 13 residues. Unmatched junction bases numbered 7, after V lost 3 bases and J lost 6 bases. Here the CDR3 DNA reads TGCAGCGTTGATTGGCTAGGGGGCAATGGCTACACCTTC. Protein: CSVDWLGGNGYTF.

In DNA, the CDR3 is TGCGCCAGCAGCCCAGGTAGACTCACAGGAAATGAGCAGTTCTTC. It codes for CASSPGRLTGNEQFF. The V call is TRBV4-3, the J call TRBJ2-1; tentatively, D is TRBD1 (5 bases). Germline-derived CDR1 and CDR2 are LGHNA and YSLEER. Deletions cut 4 bases from V and 7 bases from J, with 17 bases between. The CDR3 is 15 amino acids.

The rearrangement links TRBV5-1 to TRBJ1-1, with a tentative D call TRBD1 (6 bases). The V gene lost 6 bases and the J gene lost 4 bases, with 19 bases spanning the gap. This CDR3 has 15 residues. The germline CDR1 and CDR2 sequences are SGHRS and YFSETQ. The CDR3 DNA reads as TGCGCCAGCACCCTCGGGGGGGGCGAGTTCACTGAAGCTTTCTTT. Its protein product is CASTLGGGEFTEAFF.

V gene TRBV4-3 combines with J gene TRBJ2-3; 7 positions agree with TRBD1. The CDR3 covers 17 residues. CDR1 is LGHNA and CDR2 is YSLEER in the germline V gene. V shed 0 bases and J 0 bases; nucleotides not matched to a gene: 6. The CDR3 loop reads CASSQDPTGASTDTQYF. In DNA form, the CDR3 reads TGCGCCAGCAGCCAAGATCCCACAGGGGCGAGCACAGATACGCAGTATTTT.

This clonotype has just a few counts. This chain connects TRBV5-6 to TRBJ1-5; 9 positions match TRBD1. V gave up 0 bases and J gave up 2 bases; unmatched junction bases: 3. This CDR3 spans 16 amino acids. Looked up from germline, CDR1 is SGHDT and CDR2 is YYEEEE. CDR3 in DNA: TGTGCCAGCAGCTTGGGACAGGGGGGACGCAATCAGCCCCAGCATTTT. Its translation: CASSLGQGGRNQPQHF.

Here the CDR3 DNA reads TGTGCCACCTGGACAGGGGACGGCTATGGCTACACCTTC. It is translated as CATWTGDGYGYTF. The chain joins TRBV7-9 to TRBJ1-2, with 9 bases lining up with TRBD1. The germline V gene has CDR1 SEHNR and CDR2 FQNEAQ (reference sequence). This CDR3 comprises 13 residues. With 10 bases clipped from V and 4 bases from J, the junction kept 7 bases outside the gene matches.

This clonotype was counted only a few times. DNA of the CDR3: TGTGCCAGCAGCGACATGGGACTAGCGGGAGGGGTGGCTGAGCAGTTCTTC. It is translated as CASSDMGLAGGVAEQFF. The chain carries TRBV13 and TRBJ2-1, with 16 bases lining up with TRBD2. This CDR3 is built from 17 residues. Germline V gene data show CDR1 as PRHDT and CDR2 as FYEKMQ (reference sequence). The ends lost 5 bases at V and 9 bases at J; junction bases unmatched: 10. Combining the CDR3 with reference TRBV13 and TRBJ2-1 gives the whole variable domain AAGVIQSPRHLIKEKRETATLKCYPIPRHDTVYWYQQGPGQDPQFLISFYEKMQSDKGSIPDRFSAQQFSDYHSELNMSSLELGDSALYFCASSDMGLAGGVAEQFFGPGTRLTVL.

This clonotype was detected only a few times. This chain connects TRBV20-1 to TRBJ2-3, with D possibly matching TRBD1 (7 bases). V dropped 0 bases and J dropped 5 bases, with 18 bases sitting between them. The CDR3 is made up of 16 amino acids. From germline, CDR1 is DFQATT and CDR2 SNEGSKA (reference sequence). CDR3 amino acids: CSARDLHRGSGDTQYF. CDR3 in DNA: TGCAGTGCTAGAGACCTACACAGGGGTAGCGGAGATACGCAGTATTTT.

The chain uses TRBV14 and TRBJ1-4; D gene ambiguous. The CDR3 totals 13 residues. The V end was cut by 0 bases, the J end by 8 bases, with 7 bases between. In germline, CDR1 is SGHDN, CDR2 FVKESK. CDR3 bases: TGTGCCAGCAGCCAAGATCTTGCCGAAAAACTGTTTTTT. This encodes CASSQDLAEKLFF.

This clonotype was seen more than once but under ten times. J is TRBJ1-2 and V is TRBV12-3 or TRBV12-4; D is perhaps TRBD1 (6 bases). Trimming took 5 bases from V and 7 from J, leaving 26 bases between them. This CDR3 has 17 amino acids. The CDR3 nucleotides are TGTGCCAGCAGTCTAAAAGGGGGTGGGCGACTGATTGGTGGCTACACCTTC. Translated, it gives CASSLKGGGRLIGGYTF.